The entry below gives a single T cell receptor beta chain sequence along with its context. What it recognizes is unknown. The sample comes from a study of post-analysis software for immune sequencing data. cDNA libraries for TCR beta contained unique molecular identifiers. Roughly 500,000 cDNA molecules came from about 1 to 10 million T cells. TCRdb re-called the PCR reads with MiXCR, one entry per CDR3 protein. The repertoire consists of roughly 600,000 distinct CDR3 sequences, with roughly 40% occurring once and the leading ten covering around 1.7%. Germline assignment: CDR1 DFQATT and CDR2 SNEGSKA (reference sequence). The CDR3 contains 12 residues. Study results and limitations: A significant reduction in normalized Chao1 diversity was observed in multiple sclerosis patients versus controls. The five TRBV segments detected at higher frequency in patients than in controls included TRBV5-6, TRBV5-1 and TRBV20-1. Under the F measure, samples that were prepared in one batch clustered strongly together.

The chain is built from TRBV20-1 and TRBJ2-3; the D is unclear. The receptor comes from a girl between 10 and 17 years old with multiple sclerosis. The sequencing input was blood. CDR3 protein: CSGTSRTDTQYF. CDR3 DNA: TGCAGCGGAACCTCCCGCACAGATACGCAGTATTTT.